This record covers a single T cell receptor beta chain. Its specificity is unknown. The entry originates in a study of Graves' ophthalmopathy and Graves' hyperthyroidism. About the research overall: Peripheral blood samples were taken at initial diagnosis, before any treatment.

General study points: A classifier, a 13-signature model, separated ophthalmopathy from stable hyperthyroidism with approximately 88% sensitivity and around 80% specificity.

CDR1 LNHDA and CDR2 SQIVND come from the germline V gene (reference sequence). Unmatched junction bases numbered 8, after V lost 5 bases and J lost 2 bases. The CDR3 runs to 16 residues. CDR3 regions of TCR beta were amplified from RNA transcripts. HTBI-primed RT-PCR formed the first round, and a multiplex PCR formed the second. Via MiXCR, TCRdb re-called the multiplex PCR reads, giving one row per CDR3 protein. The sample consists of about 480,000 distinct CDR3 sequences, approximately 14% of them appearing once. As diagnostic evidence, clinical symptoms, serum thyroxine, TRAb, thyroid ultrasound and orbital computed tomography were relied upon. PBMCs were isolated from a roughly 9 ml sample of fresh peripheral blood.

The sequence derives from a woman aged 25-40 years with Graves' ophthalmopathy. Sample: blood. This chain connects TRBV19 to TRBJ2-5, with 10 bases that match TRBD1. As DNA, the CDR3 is TGTGCCAGTAGTCCGGACAGGGGGGAAAATCAAGAGACCCAGTACTTC. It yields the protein CASSPDRGENQETQYF.